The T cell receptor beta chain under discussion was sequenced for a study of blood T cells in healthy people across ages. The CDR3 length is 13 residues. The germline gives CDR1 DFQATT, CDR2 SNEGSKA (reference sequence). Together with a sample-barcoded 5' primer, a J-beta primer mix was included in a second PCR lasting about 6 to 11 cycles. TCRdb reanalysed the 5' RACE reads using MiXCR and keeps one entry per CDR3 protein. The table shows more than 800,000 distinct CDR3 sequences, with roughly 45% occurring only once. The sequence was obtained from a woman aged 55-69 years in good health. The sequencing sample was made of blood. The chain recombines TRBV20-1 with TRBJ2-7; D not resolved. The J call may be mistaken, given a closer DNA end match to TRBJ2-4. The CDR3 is CSVPGALKNIQYF. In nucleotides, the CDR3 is TGCAGTGTACCTGGAGCATTAAAAAACATTCAGTACTTC.